What follows describes a single T cell receptor (beta chain). Antigen: not known. Between the trimmed V and J ends, which lost 4 bases and 0 bases, there was a span of 4 bases. The CDR3 runs to 12 residues. Germline values: CDR1 SQVTM, CDR2 ANQGSEA. cDNA came from about 0.46 to 1 ug RNA primed by random hexamers. A single record per CDR3 protein comes from TCRdb applying MiXCR to the immunoSEQ multiplex PCR reads. The sample carries over 80,000 distinct CDR3 sequences, approximately 93% recorded once. High-throughput TCR beta sequencing covered peripheral CD8+ and CD4+ T cells. The sample comes from a study of CD8 T cells in Susac syndrome. Study findings and constraints: Individuals included in the TCR sequencing and HLA analysis were acknowledged by the study to be relatively few in number.

The clonotype originates from a human donor with Susac syndrome. This chain uses TRBV29-1 with TRBJ2-1; D not resolved. The specimen sequenced was CD8+ T cells from PBMCs. As DNA, the CDR3 is TGCAGCGTTGTGGGCTCCTACAATGAGCAGTTCTTC. Its translation is CSVVGSYNEQFF.